Each of the 31 T cell receptor beta chains below was sequenced from the same sample in a study of early T cells in non-severe SARS-CoV-2 infection. TCRdb ran MiXCR on the 5' RACE reads and lists one entry per CDR3 protein. The sample contains about 38,000 distinct CDR3 sequences, about 6.8% of which appear only once. Sequencing used whole blood, obtained at baseline. These receptors were obtained from an adult who was a healthcare worker with PCR-confirmed SARS-CoV-2 infection or an uninfected control (not recorded which).

The sample holds many counts of this clonotype. The gene calls are TRBV5-6 and TRBJ1-1; D call uncertain. V lost 0 bases, J lost 0 bases, and 6 bases lay in between. Germline V gene sequence: CDR1 SGHDT, CDR2 YYEEEE. The CDR3 is made up of 14 amino acids. CDR3 bases: TGTGCCAGCAGCTTGGATCTCTTGAACACTGAAGCTTTCTTT. Translated: CASSLDLLNTEAFF.

The table lists this clonotype with a few counts. The CDR3, as DNA: TGTGCCAGCAGTTTAGCCGGAGGGAGCTCTGGAAACACCATATATTTT. It is translated as CASSLAGGSSGNTIYF. The V call is TRBV12-3 or TRBV12-4, the J call TRBJ1-3, with no clear D. The CDR3 sequence is 16 residues long. Trimming pared 0 bases from V and 0 bases from J, leaving 9 bases between.

The genes are TRBV5-1 and TRBJ2-7; D is possibly TRBD1 (6 bases). V lost 3 bases and J lost 0, with 10 bases in between. Per the germline V gene, CDR1 is SGHRS and CDR2 is YFSETQ. The CDR3 runs 14 residues. CDR3 bases: TGCGCCAGCAGCTCAGGGACAAACTCCTACGAGCAGTACTTC. This sequence encodes CASSSGTNSYEQYF.

The J gene is TRBJ2-6, the V gene TRBV12-3 or TRBV12-4, with D perhaps TRBD1 or TRBD2 (5 bases each). The V end lost 4 bases, the J end lost 4 bases, and 8 bases lay between the germline ends. This CDR3 region has 14 residues. The CDR3 loop is CASSWDAGANVLTF. As DNA, the CDR3 is TGTGCCAGCAGTTGGGACGCGGGGGCCAACGTCCTGACTTTC.

This clonotype was recorded many times. The chain uses TRBV6-5 and TRBJ1-4; D is perhaps TRBD1 (5 bases). The CDR3 is 16 amino acids. In germline, CDR1 is MNHEY, CDR2 SVGAGI. V was cut by 2 bases and J by 3 bases, with 13 bases left in between. Written as DNA, the CDR3 is TGTGCCAGCAGTTACGGGGCAAGGGTAGCTAATGAAAAACTGTTTTTT. It translates to CASSYGARVANEKLFF.

This clonotype came up a few times. The chain links TRBV20-1 to TRBJ1-6; D is possibly TRBD1 (5 bases). Germline V gene sequence: CDR1 DFQATT, CDR2 SNEGSKA (reference sequence). This CDR3 comprises 16 residues. V shed 0 bases and J shed 9 bases, with 18 bases lying between them. The CDR3 protein is CSARDRRRAGSSPLHF. The CDR3 bases are TGCAGTGCTAGAGATCGGCGGAGGGCAGGGAGTTCACCCCTCCACTTT.

This clonotype was seen repeatedly, ten times or more. The chain is built from TRBV14 and TRBJ2-1, with unresolved D. This CDR3 has 14 residues. CDR1 and CDR2 (germline): SGHDN, FVKESK. The V end lost 5 bases, the J end lost 8 bases, and 16 bases lay between the germline ends. The CDR3 is CASSLKTVNYEQFF. The CDR3 DNA reads as TGTGCCAGCAGCTTAAAGACTGTGAACTATGAGCAGTTCTTC.

This clonotype was found many times. This sequence joins TRBV14 and TRBJ1-6; 10 bases match TRBD1. V shed 6 bases, J shed 7 bases, and the junction held 6 bases outside the gene matches. There are 15 residues in the CDR3. CDR1 is SGHDN and CDR2 is FVKESK in the germline V gene. For the CDR3, the DNA is TGTGCCAGCAGACTCGGGACAGGGGCGAATTCACCCCTCCACTTT. This gives the protein CASRLGTGANSPLHF. The full variable domain, completed using reference TRBV14 and TRBJ1-6, is EAGVTQFPSHSVIEKGQTVTLRCDPISGHDNLYWYRRVMGKEIKFLLHFVKESKQDESGMPNNRFLAERTGGTYSTLKVQPAELEDSGVYFCASRLGTGANSPLHFGNGTRLTVT.

This clonotype was seen only a few times. The V call is TRBV27, the J call TRBJ1-2, with D unresolved. V gave up 5 bases and J gave up 5 bases, with 9 bases separating them. This CDR3 is built from 12 residues. The germline gives CDR1 MNHEY, CDR2 SMNVEV (reference sequence). The CDR3 loop is CASSRGTYGYTF. CDR3 bases: TGTGCCAGCAGTCGAGGAACGTATGGCTACACCTTC.

This clonotype was recorded at least ten times. The J gene is TRBJ1-4, the V gene TRBV20-1; 8 bases line up with TRBD1. Per the germline V gene, CDR1 is DFQATT and CDR2 is SNEGSKA (reference sequence). The CDR3 consists of 11 residues. Trimming at V came to 3 bases and at J to 10 bases, leaving 1 base not matched to a gene. This chain's CDR3 is CSASQGAKLFF. DNA for the CDR3: TGCAGTGCTAGCCAGGGGGCAAAACTGTTTTTT.

Many counts were recorded for this clonotype. The chain is built from TRBV24-1 and TRBJ2-3; the D is unclear. Between the trimmed V and J ends, which lost 4 bases and 0 bases, there was a span of 4 bases. The CDR3 sequence is 13 residues long. Germline V CDR1 and CDR2: KGHDR, SFDVKD. CDR3: CATSETSTDTQYF. The CDR3 DNA reads TGTGCCACCAGTGAGACCAGCACAGATACGCAGTATTTT.

The chain carries TRBV7-2 and TRBJ2-4, with 8 bases that match TRBD1. V lost 6 bases to trimming and J lost 11 bases; unmatched junction nucleotides: 9. Germline V gene data show CDR1 as SGHTA and CDR2 as FQGNSA. The CDR3 has 13 residues. This CDR3 is CASSPGTGRLQYF. CDR3 nucleotide sequence: TGTGCCAGCAGTCCCGGGACAGGTAGACTTCAGTACTTC.

The sample holds many counts of this clonotype. The rearrangement uses TRBV20-1 and TRBJ2-1; 8 nucleotides match TRBD2. The CDR3 runs to 17 residues. Germline-derived CDR1 and CDR2 are DFQATT and SNEGSKA (reference sequence). The J segment lost 6 bases and the V segment lost 5 bases, leaving 18 bases of the junction unmatched. In DNA form, the CDR3 reads TGCAGTGCTTCCGGGACTAGGAATTTGTTGGTACCCAATGAGCAGTTCTTC. Translated, it gives CSASGTRNLLVPNEQFF.

This clonotype showed up just a few times. The chain employs TRBV27 and TRBJ1-1; no clear D gene. The CDR3 consists of 15 residues. Germline V CDR1 and CDR2: MNHEY, SMNVEV (reference sequence). V was trimmed by 4 bases and J by 1 base, leaving 13 bases between them. The CDR3 bases are TGTGCCAGCAGTTCCTATCCGGCGGGGAACACTGAAGCTTTCTTT. It encodes CASSSYPAGNTEAFF.

This clonotype was counted many times. The chain is built from TRBV7-9 and TRBJ1-1; the D is unclear. This CDR3 has 12 amino acids. Trimming cost V 1 base and J 7 bases, with 7 bases left between them. Germline V gene sequence: CDR1 SEHNR, CDR2 FQNEAQ (reference sequence). CDR3 in amino acids: CASSLGWREAFF. The CDR3 DNA reads TGTGCCAGCAGCTTAGGCTGGCGTGAAGCTTTCTTT.

This clonotype showed up just a few times. V and J are TRBV5-1 and TRBJ2-7; D remains unclear. Trimming pared 1 base from V and 4 bases from J, leaving 15 bases between. Germline V gives CDR1 SGHRS, CDR2 YFSETQ. This CDR3 contains 15 residues. DNA of the CDR3: TGCGCCAGCAGCTTGATTCCGTCGGAGCTATACGAGCAGTACTTC. This sequence encodes CASSLIPSELYEQYF.

This clonotype was detected ten times or more. This chain uses TRBV5-1 with TRBJ2-1; no firm D call. Germline V gives CDR1 SGHRS, CDR2 YFSETQ. V lost 4 bases to trimming and J lost 4 bases, with 9 bases between them. The CDR3 has 13 residues. CDR3 protein: CASSEGPYNEQFF. The CDR3 DNA sequence: TGCGCCAGCAGCGAAGGACCTTACAATGAGCAGTTCTTC.

The rearrangement uses TRBV7-9 and TRBJ1-1, with no clear D. The V gene lost 0 bases and the J gene lost 7 bases, with 6 bases spanning the gap. Germline CDR1 and CDR2: SEHNR and FQNEAQ (reference sequence). This CDR3 comprises 12 residues. Here the CDR3 DNA reads TGTGCCAGCAGCTTAGCCGGGATTGAAGCTTTCTTT. Translated: CASSLAGIEAFF.

This clonotype was counted between two and nine times. The rearrangement uses TRBV7-9 and TRBJ2-3; TRBD2 aligns across 7 bases. Germline V CDR1 and CDR2: SEHNR, FQNEAQ (reference sequence). The junction had 3 bases not matched to a gene; V was cut back by 5 bases and J by 4 bases. There are 13 residues in the CDR3. CDR3 sequence: CASSRLAADTQYF. CDR3 bases: TGTGCCAGCAGCAGACTAGCCGCAGATACGCAGTATTTT.

The CDR3 DNA sequence: TGTGCCAGCAGTTTGAGACTAGCGGGAGGGCAAATCCTACGAGAGCAGTACTTC. Residues: CASSLRLAGGQILREQYF. The chain recombines TRBV28 with TRBJ2-7; TRBD2 matches 14 bases. Trimming took 3 bases from V and 7 from J; bases not matched to a gene: 14. Germline V CDR1 and CDR2: MDHEN, SYDVKM. The CDR3 is 18 amino acids.

Many counts were recorded for this clonotype. The chain carries TRBV27 and TRBJ2-5, with 8 bases matching TRBD2. The CDR3 is 15 amino acids. With V trimmed by 6 bases and J by 4 bases, 10 bases remained unmatched. Per the germline V gene, CDR1 is MNHEY and CDR2 is SMNVEV (reference sequence). The CDR3 bases are TGTGCCAGCAGCCAGCCCGGGAGGGGTGGAGAGACCCAGTACTTC. Translation gives CASSQPGRGGETQYF.

There are a few counts of this clonotype. The chain carries TRBV20-1 and TRBJ1-5, with D perhaps matching TRBD1 (5 bases). V gave up 4 bases and J gave up 5 bases, with 15 bases separating them. The CDR3 sequence is 14 residues long. CDR1 is DFQATT, CDR2 SNEGSKA, per germline (reference sequence). The CDR3 loop is CSATDSRGDQPQHF. Here the CDR3 DNA reads TGCAGTGCTACAGACAGTAGGGGCGATCAGCCCCAGCATTTT.

This clonotype was seen ten or more times. This chain links TRBV6-5 with TRBJ2-4, with a tentative D call TRBD1 (5 bases). Trimming removed 5 bases at V and 5 bases at J, with 13 bases between. This CDR3 region has 14 residues. The V gene's germline CDR1 is MNHEY and CDR2 SVGAGI. This CDR3 is CASSGASTQNIQYF. Here the CDR3 DNA reads TGTGCCAGCAGTGGGGCCAGTACCCAAAACATTCAGTACTTC.

This clonotype was counted between two and nine times. The genes are TRBV20-1 and TRBJ2-1, with a tentative D call TRBD2 (6 bases). The germline CDR1 and CDR2 sequences are DFQATT and SNEGSKA (reference sequence). V lost 6 bases, J lost 7 bases, and 16 bases lay in between. The CDR3 has 13 residues. CDR3 bases: TGCAGTGCGGAGACTAGTGGGTTGAATGAGCAGTTCTTC. It translates to CSAETSGLNEQFF.

This clonotype was observed a handful of times. The chain employs TRBV19 and TRBJ2-1; 11 bases map to TRBD2. V shed 5 bases and J 4 bases; nucleotides not matched to a gene: 4. Germline V gives CDR1 LNHDA, CDR2 SQIVND (reference sequence). This CDR3 region has 15 residues. The CDR3 sequence: CASSGGLAGYNEQFF. In DNA, the CDR3 is TGTGCCAGTAGTGGCGGACTAGCGGGTTACAATGAGCAGTTCTTC.

In this sample, this clonotype turned up a few times. CDR3 amino acids: CASSSGTDNTGELFF. The CDR3, as DNA: TGTGCCAGCAGCTCCGGGACAGATAACACCGGGGAGCTGTTTTTT. The chain couples TRBV5-4 to TRBJ2-2, with 7 bases lining up with TRBD1. The CDR3 contains 15 residues. Germline V gene lookup returns CDR1 SGHNT and CDR2 YYREEE (reference sequence). Trimming cost V 3 bases and J 2 bases; bases outside gene matches: 4.

This clonotype was detected many times. The chain carries TRBV4-1 and TRBJ2-3, with D perhaps matching TRBD2 (5 bases). V lost 3 bases to trimming and J lost 0 bases, with 16 bases between them. The CDR3 runs to 17 residues. CDR1 and CDR2 from the germline V gene are MGHRA and YSYEKL. The CDR3 spells CASSQAPRRSSTDTQYF. CDR3 nucleotide sequence: TGCGCCAGCAGCCAGGCCCCACGGAGGTCTAGCACAGATACGCAGTATTTT.

In this sample, this clonotype turned up many times. V is TRBV14 and J is TRBJ1-2; D gene ambiguous. Germline V CDR1 and CDR2: SGHDN, FVKESK. The CDR3 sequence is 13 residues long. The ends were cut back, 0 bases at V and 5 bases at J, with 7 bases in the middle. The chain's CDR3 is CASSQDHQYGYTF. CDR3 nucleotide sequence: TGTGCCAGCAGCCAAGATCACCAGTATGGCTACACCTTC.

This clonotype showed up many times. This chain connects TRBV20-1 to TRBJ2-7; 13 bases are a match to TRBD2. With V trimmed by 5 bases and J by 2 bases, 3 bases remained unmatched. Per germline, CDR1 DFQATT and CDR2 SNEGSKA (reference sequence). The CDR3 loop spans 14 amino acids. CDR3 nucleotides: TGCAGTGCTGTGGGACTAGCGGGAACCTACGAGCAGTACTTC. Translated: CSAVGLAGTYEQYF.

A few counts support this clonotype. The chain recombines TRBV12-3 or TRBV12-4 with TRBJ1-5; tentatively, D is TRBD1 (6 bases). Trimming pared 6 bases from V and 4 bases from J, leaving 13 bases between. The CDR3 has 14 amino acids. The CDR3 sequence is CASRPGTLNQPQHF. Written as DNA, the CDR3 is TGTGCCAGCAGGCCCGGGACATTAAATCAGCCCCAGCATTTT.

The sample holds many counts of this clonotype. V usage is TRBV3-1 and J usage is TRBJ1-2; D uncertain. The CDR3 has 14 amino acids. CDR1 LGHDT and CDR2 YNNKEL come from the germline V gene (reference sequence). The V and J ends lost 5 bases and 4 bases respectively, with 14 bases between them. CDR3 coding DNA: TGTGCCAGCAGCTGGGGAGCCACCTCCTATGGCTACACCTTC. It codes for CASSWGATSYGYTF. The full variable domain, with the rest looked up from reference TRBV3-1 and TRBJ1-2, is DTAVSQTPKYLVTQMGNDKSIKCEQNLGHDTMYWYKQDSKKFLKIMFSYNNKELIINETVPNRFSPKSPDKAHLNLHINSLELGDSAVYFCASSWGATSYGYTFGSGTRLTVV.